Sequencing of this T cell receptor beta chain was carried out in a study of T-cell reconstitution after alpha-beta-depleted transplantation in children (dated by TCRdb to about 2016). With respect to the entire study: The study quantitatively tracked T-cell immune reconstitution after TCRalphabeta/CD19-depleted allogeneic hematopoietic cell transplantation in children using TCR repertoire profiling.

The CDR3 covers 13 residues, taking in both the cysteine and the phenylalanine. Only the CDR3 part of the read is kept: 39 bases, read in frame from the first base. CDR1 and CDR2 (SGHDN, FVKESK) derive from the germline V gene. Clipping removes 2 bases from V and 9 bases from J, with 3 as the unmatched junction base count. The library was produced with PCR. Sequencer: Illumina HiSeq 2500. Molecular barcoding was employed in the preparation of TCR libraries, with unique molecular identifiers being used to normalize TCRbeta repertoire quantification. TCRdb cleaned the public reads at Q25 with fastp, built clones with MiXCR and kept in-frame beta chains. Each CDR3 protein gets just one entry, which takes the most common genes and DNA from the rows behind it. For this sample there are 300,000 to 400,000 distinct CDR3 sequences; more than 10% appear just once. Roughly 4.5% of the sample belongs to the ten largest clones.

This clonotype occurred a few times. What antigen it recognizes has not been identified. No much larger clone is present one base from it, and per-base qualities are unavailable. The sample consisted of PBMCs, taken from the stem cell graft. The rearranged segments are TRBV14 and TRBJ2-1, and TRBD1 matches 8 of the central bases. The source of this sequence is a human donor who donated a stem cell graft to a child with Fanconi anemia. The CDR3 protein is CASSQWTGREQFF. The nucleotide sequence is TGTGCCAGCAGCCAATGGACAGGGCGTGAGCAGTTCTTC. This CDR3, with the reference TRBV14 and TRBJ2-1 proteins standing in past its ends, gives the full variable domain EAGVTQFPSHSVIEKGQTVTLRCDPISGHDNLYWYRRVMGKEIKFLLHFVKESKQDESGMPNNRFLAERTGGTYSTLKVQPAELEDSGVYFCASSQWTGREQFFGPGTRLTVL.